The sequence of this TCR beta chain was determined in a study of OX40 agonist ivuxolimab in advanced cancers. The overall study: The mean age was around 56 years, ranging from about 20 to 85, with more than 70% of participants male.

This CDR3 is built from 14 residues. The junction had 8 bases not matched to a gene; V was cut back by 5 bases and J by 5 bases. The V gene's germline CDR1 is MNHEY and CDR2 SVGAGI. The data were produced by immunoSEQ multiplex PCR, yet TCRdb's version contains in-frame clones alone and is incomplete. The data hold around 33,000 clones, with 84% observed a single time. The chain is built from TRBV6-5 and TRBJ2-7, with 8 bases aligning to TRBD1. This receptor was taken from an adult with an advanced solid tumor such as melanoma, head and neck, liver or kidney cancer. Sequencing was performed on CD4+ or CD8+ T cells sorted from blood, taken in a trial of the OX40 agonist ivuxolimab. The CDR3 DNA is TGTGCCAGCAGTCAAGGACAGGGCTTACACGAGCAGTACTTC. Amino acid sequence: CASSQGQGLHEQYF.